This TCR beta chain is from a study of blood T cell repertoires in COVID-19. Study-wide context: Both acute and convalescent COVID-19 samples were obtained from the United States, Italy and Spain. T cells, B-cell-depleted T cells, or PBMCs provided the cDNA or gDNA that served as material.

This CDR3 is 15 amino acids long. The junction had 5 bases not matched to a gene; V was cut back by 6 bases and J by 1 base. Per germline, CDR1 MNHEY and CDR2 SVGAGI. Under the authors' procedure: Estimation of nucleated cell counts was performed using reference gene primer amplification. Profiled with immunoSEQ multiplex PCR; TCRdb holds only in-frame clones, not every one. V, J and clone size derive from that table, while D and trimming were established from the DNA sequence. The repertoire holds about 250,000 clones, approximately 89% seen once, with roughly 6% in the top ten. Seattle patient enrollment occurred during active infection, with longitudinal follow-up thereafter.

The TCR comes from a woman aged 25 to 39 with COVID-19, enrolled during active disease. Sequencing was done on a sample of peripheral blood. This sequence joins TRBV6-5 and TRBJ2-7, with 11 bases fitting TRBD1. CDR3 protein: CASSGGTGGSYEQYF. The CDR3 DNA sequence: TGTGCCAGCAGCGGAGGGACAGGGGGGTCCTACGAGCAGTACTTC.